These T cell receptor beta chains were read from a single sample in a study of OX40 agonist ivuxolimab in advanced cancers. Assay: immunoSEQ multiplex PCR; the TCRdb copy retains only in-frame clones and omits some. The sample includes tens of thousands of clones, around nine tenths seen only once; the top ten take 0.25% to 0.3%. The sample was CD4+ or CD8+ T cells sorted from blood, taken in a trial of the OX40 agonist ivuxolimab. The source of these receptors is an adult with an advanced solid tumor such as melanoma, head and neck, liver or kidney cancer. Each CDR3 is given with its conserved first and last residue. A D gene is named only where the DNA matches it firmly. Size values are once, few and many counts, or a class for expanded clones, and some rows have none.

TRBD2	-	TRBV6-6	TRBJ2-2	CASRELAGWTGELFF	TGTGCCAGCAGGGAACTAGCGGGATGGACCGGGGAGCTGTTTTTT
TRBD2	-	TRBV7-9	TRBJ2-1	CASSARPSGSYYNEQFF	TGTGCCAGCAGCGCCCGGCCTAGCGGGAGTTATTACAATGAGCAGTTCTTC
-	-	TRBV6-5	TRBJ2-5	CASSRRIRTQGTQYF	TGTGCCAGCAGTCGGAGGATTAGAACTCAAGGGACCCAGTACTTC
-	-	TRBV7-6	TRBJ1-6	CASSLQSVGSPLHF	TGTGCCAGCAGCTTACAGTCGGTGGGGTCACCCCTCCACTTT
-	-	TRBV9	TRBJ2-3	CASSVFSDTQYF	TGTGCCAGCAGCGTCTTTTCAGATACGCAGTATTTT
TRBD2	-	TRBV15	TRBJ2-5	CATSRVPLGGGREETQYF	TGTGCCACCAGCAGAGTCCCCCTTGGGGGCGGGAGGGAAGAGACCCAGTACTTC
TRBD1	-	TRBV5-1	TRBJ2-5	CASSATGQLQETQYF	TGCGCCAGCAGCGCGACGGGACAGCTCCAAGAGACCCAGTACTTC
TRBD2	few	TRBV28	TRBJ2-1	CASSLGTSGYSEQFF	TGTGCCAGCAGTTTAGGGACTAGCGGCTATTCGGAGCAGTTCTTC
TRBD2	-	TRBV9	TRBJ2-1	CASSRLAASYNEQFF	TGTGCCAGCAGCCGACTAGCAGCCTCCTACAATGAGCAGTTCTTC
TRBD1	few	TRBV6-4	TRBJ1-5	CASSTGDGGDQHF	TGTGCCAGCAGTACAGGGGACGGAGGGGATCAGCATTTT
-	-	TRBV11-2	TRBJ2-1	CASSTRRTLYNEQFF	TGTGCCAGCAGCACTCGGAGGACTCTATACAATGAGCAGTTCTTC
-	-	TRBV6-6	TRBJ2-5	CASSYNSGGQETQYF	TGTGCCAGCAGTTACAACAGTGGAGGGCAAGAGACCCAGTACTTC
TRBD1	-	TRBV5-4	TRBJ2-7	CASSLDGQGALQYF	TGTGCCAGCAGCTTGGATGGACAGGGGGCTTTGCAGTACTTC
TRBD2	-	TRBV4-1	TRBJ2-7	CASSQGASGSFWEQYF	TGCGCCAGCAGCCAAGGAGCTAGCGGGAGTTTCTGGGAGCAGTACTTC
TRBD2	-	TRBV19	TRBJ2-1	CASSILGLAGGPNEQFF	TGTGCCAGTAGTATTTTGGGACTAGCGGGAGGACCCAATGAGCAGTTCTTC
-	-	TRBV5-6	TRBJ2-1	CASSLFTGSFYNEQFF	TGTGCCAGCAGCTTGTTTACGGGAAGTTTCTACAATGAGCAGTTCTTC
TRBD2	-	TRBV9	TRBJ2-1	CASSYTSGDYNEQFF	TGTGCCAGCAGCTACACTAGCGGGGACTACAATGAGCAGTTCTTC
-	-	TRBV6-6	TRBJ2-5	CASRPDKQETQYF	TGTGCCAGCAGACCCGACAAACAAGAGACCCAGTACTTC
-	-	TRBV7-7	TRBJ2-5	CASSSGPQETQYF	TGTGCCAGCAGCTCGGGGCCTCAAGAGACCCAGTACTTC
-	-	TRBV7-9	TRBJ2-3	CASSPRQHGSDTQYF	TGTGCCAGCAGCCCGAGACAGCATGGATCAGATACGCAGTATTTT
-	-	TRBV4-3	TRBJ2-6	CASSQDKTGGWAGANVLTF	TGCGCCAGCAGCCAAGATAAAACCGGGGGCTGGGCTGGGGCCAACGTCCTGACTTTC
-	-	TRBV4-1	TRBJ1-2	CASSQIIGNTNYGYTF	TGCGCCAGCAGCCAAATCATAGGGAATACTAACTATGGCTACACCTTC
-	-	TRBV2	TRBJ1-2	CASSEVQGLYGYTF	TGTGCCAGCAGTGAGGTTCAGGGCCTCTATGGCTACACCTTC
TRBD1	-	TRBV10-3	TRBJ2-5	CAIRSGQGVGETQYF	TGTGCCATCAGATCGGGACAGGGGGTTGGAGAGACCCAGTACTTC
-	-	TRBV6-6	TRBJ1-2	CASSYYSGDYGYTF	TGTGCCAGCAGTTACTATTCAGGGGACTATGGCTACACCTTC
-	few	TRBV18	TRBJ1-1	CASSLNPTVNTEAFF	TGTGCCAGCTCACTAAACCCTACAGTGAACACTGAAGCTTTCTTT
TRBD2	-	TRBV6-4	TRBJ2-2	CASSDRVQSGKLFF	TGTGCCAGCAGTGACCGAGTCCAGAGCGGGAAACTGTTTTTT
TRBD1	-	TRBV10-3	TRBJ2-1	CAMRDSEYNEQFF	TGTGCCATGAGGGACAGCGAATACAATGAGCAGTTCTTC
TRBD1	-	TRBV4-2	TRBJ1-2	CASSQEEGATEGYTF	TGTGCCAGCAGCCAAGAGGAGGGGGCGACTGAGGGCTACACCTTC
TRBD2	-	TRBV28	TRBJ2-1	CASSSGAGGWVNEQFF	TGTGCCAGCAGTTCGGGAGCGGGAGGGTGGGTCAATGAGCAGTTCTTC
-	-	TRBV12-5	TRBJ1-5	CASGFWGGNQPQHF	TGTGCTAGTGGTTTTTGGGGGGGGAATCAGCCCCAGCATTTT
TRBD2	-	TRBV29-1	TRBJ2-2	CSASRSLAGSSGELFF	TGCAGCGCCTCAAGGTCCCTAGCGGGATCATCCGGGGAGCTGTTTTTT
TRBD2	-	TRBV5-1	TRBJ2-1	CASSARSLAGDYNEQFF	TGCGCCAGCAGCGCTCGGTCACTAGCGGGGGACTACAATGAGCAGTTCTTC
TRBD1	few	TRBV7-9	TRBJ2-2	CASSLGPGQGFTGELFF	TGTGCCAGCAGCTTAGGACCGGGACAGGGGTTCACCGGGGAGCTGTTTTTT
-	-	TRBV28	TRBJ1-2	CAISLRDRYGYTF	TGTGCCATTTCGCTCAGGGATCGCTATGGCTACACCTTC
-	-	TRBV19	TRBJ1-1	CACGTGPGNTEAFF	TGTGCCTGCGGCACCGGGCCAGGGAACACTGAAGCTTTCTTT
TRBD2	-	TRBV5-1	TRBJ2-3	CASSPLAGGVADTQYF	TGCGCCAGCAGCCCTCTAGCGGGAGGGGTGGCAGATACGCAGTATTTT
TRBD2	-	TRBV27	TRBJ2-7	CASSLSGGRAYEQYF	TGTGCCAGCAGTTTATCGGGCGGGAGGGCCTACGAGCAGTACTTC